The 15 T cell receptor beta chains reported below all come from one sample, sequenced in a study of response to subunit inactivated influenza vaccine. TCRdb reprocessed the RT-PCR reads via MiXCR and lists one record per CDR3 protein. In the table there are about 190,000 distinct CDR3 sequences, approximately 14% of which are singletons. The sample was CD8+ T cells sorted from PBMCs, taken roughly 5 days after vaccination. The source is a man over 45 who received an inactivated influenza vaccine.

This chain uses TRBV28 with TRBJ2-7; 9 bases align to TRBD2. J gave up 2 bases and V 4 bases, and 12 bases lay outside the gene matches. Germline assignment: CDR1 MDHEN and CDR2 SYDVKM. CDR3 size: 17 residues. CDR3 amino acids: CASSSSPGLARTYEQYF. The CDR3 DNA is TGTGCCAGCAGTTCCTCTCCTGGACTAGCGAGGACCTACGAGCAGTACTTC.

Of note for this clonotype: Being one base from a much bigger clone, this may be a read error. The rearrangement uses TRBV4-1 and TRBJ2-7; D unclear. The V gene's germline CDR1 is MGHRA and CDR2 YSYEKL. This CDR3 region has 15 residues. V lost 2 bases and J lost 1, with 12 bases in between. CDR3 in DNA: TGCGCCAGCAGCCAATTCGACGGCATATCCTACGAGCAGTACTTC. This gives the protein CASSQFDGISYEQYF.

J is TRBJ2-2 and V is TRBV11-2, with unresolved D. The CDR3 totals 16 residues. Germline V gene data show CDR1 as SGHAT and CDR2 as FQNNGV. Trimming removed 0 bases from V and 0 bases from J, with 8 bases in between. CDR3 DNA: TGTGCCAGCAGCTTAGAGCGCCACCCGAACACCGGGGAGCTGTTTTTT. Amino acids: CASSLERHPNTGELFF.

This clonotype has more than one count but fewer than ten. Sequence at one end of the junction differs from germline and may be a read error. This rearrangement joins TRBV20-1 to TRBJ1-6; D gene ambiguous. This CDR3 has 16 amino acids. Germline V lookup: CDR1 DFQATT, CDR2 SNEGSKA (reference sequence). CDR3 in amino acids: CSSRELESSYNSPLHF. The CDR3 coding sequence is TGCAGTTCTAGAGAATTGGAGAGCTCCTATAATTCACCCCTCCACTTT.

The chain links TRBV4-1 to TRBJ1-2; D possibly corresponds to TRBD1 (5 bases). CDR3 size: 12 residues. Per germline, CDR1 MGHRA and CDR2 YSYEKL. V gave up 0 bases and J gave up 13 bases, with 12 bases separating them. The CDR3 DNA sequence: TGCGCCAGCAGCCAAGAGGGGGGAGCATGCACCTTC. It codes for CASSQEGGACTF.

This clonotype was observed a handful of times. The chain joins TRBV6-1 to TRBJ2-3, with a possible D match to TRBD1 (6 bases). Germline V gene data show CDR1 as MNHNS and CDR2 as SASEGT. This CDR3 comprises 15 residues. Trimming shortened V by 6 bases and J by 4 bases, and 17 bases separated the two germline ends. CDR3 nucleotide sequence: TGTGCCAGCAGCCCGTCGACAGGTTCGGCAGATACGCAGTATTTT. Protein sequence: CASSPSTGSADTQYF.

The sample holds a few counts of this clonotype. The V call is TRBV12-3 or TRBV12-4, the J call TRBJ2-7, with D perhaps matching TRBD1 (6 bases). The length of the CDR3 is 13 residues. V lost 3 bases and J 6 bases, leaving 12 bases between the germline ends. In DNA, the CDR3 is TGTGCCAGCAGTTTTTTCAACAGGGCCGAGCAGTACTTC. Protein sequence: CASSFFNRAEQYF.

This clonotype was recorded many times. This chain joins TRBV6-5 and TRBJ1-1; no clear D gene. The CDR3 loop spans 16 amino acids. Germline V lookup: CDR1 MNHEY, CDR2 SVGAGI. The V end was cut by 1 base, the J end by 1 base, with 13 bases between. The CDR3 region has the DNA TGTGCCAGCAGTTACTGGGGAGGCGATGGGAACACTGAAGCTTTCTTT. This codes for CASSYWGGDGNTEAFF.

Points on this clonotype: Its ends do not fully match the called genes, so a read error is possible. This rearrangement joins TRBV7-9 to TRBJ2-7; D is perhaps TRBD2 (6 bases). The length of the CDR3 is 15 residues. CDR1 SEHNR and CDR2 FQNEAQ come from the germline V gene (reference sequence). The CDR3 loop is CARSLFREASYEQYF. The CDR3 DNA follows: TGTGCCAGAAGCTTATTCAGGGAGGCCTCCTACGAGCAGTACTTC.

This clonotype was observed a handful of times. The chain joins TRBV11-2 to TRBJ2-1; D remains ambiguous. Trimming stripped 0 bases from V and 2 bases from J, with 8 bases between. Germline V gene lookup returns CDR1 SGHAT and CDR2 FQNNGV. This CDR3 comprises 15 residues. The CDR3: CASSLDGGPYNEQFF. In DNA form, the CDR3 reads TGTGCCAGCAGCTTAGACGGCGGACCCTACAATGAGCAGTTCTTC.

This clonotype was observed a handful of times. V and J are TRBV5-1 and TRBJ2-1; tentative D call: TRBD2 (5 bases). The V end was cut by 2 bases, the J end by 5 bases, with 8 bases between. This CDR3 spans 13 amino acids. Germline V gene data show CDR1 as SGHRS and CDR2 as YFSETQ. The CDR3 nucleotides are TGCGCCAGCAGCTTCCGGGATAACAATGAGCAGTTCTTC. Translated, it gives CASSFRDNNEQFF.

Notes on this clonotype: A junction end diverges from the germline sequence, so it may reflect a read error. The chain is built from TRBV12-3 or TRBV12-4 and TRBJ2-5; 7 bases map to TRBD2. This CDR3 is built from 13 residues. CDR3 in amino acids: CASSWDYQETLYF. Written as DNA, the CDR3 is TGTGCCAGCAGTTGGGACTACCAAGAGACCCTGTACTTC.

The CDR3 reads CASSLFVSYEQYF. CDR3 DNA: TGTGCCAGCAGTTTATTCGTCTCTTACGAGCAGTACTTC. The genes are TRBV27 and TRBJ2-7; D remains ambiguous. The germline V gene has CDR1 MNHEY and CDR2 SMNVEV (reference sequence). The CDR3 is 13 residues long. V lost 1 base and J lost 4, with 8 bases in between.

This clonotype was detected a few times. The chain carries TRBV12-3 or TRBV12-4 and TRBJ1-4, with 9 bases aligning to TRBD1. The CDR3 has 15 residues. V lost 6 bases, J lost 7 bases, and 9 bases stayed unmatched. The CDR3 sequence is CASRSIGTGSEKLFF. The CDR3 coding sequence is TGTGCCAGCAGGAGTATCGGGACAGGGTCTGAAAAACTGTTTTTT.

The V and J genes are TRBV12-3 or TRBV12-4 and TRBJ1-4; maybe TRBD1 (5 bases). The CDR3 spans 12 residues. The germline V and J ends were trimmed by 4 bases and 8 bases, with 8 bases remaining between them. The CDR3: CASSWGWEKLFF. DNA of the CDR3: TGTGCCAGCAGTTGGGGGTGGGAAAAACTGTTTTTT.